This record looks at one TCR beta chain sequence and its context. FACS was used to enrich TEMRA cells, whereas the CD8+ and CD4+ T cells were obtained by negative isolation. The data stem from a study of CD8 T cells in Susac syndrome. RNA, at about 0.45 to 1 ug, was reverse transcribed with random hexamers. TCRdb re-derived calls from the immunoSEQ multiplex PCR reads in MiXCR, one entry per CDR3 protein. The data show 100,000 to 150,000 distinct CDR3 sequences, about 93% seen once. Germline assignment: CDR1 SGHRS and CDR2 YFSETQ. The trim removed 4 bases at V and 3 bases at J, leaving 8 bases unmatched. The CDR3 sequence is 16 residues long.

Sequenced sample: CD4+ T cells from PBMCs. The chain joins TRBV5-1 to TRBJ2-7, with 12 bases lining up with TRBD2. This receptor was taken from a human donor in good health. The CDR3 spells CASSPASGRGHYEQYF. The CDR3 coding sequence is TGCGCCAGCAGCCCGGCTAGCGGGAGGGGTCACTACGAGCAGTACTTC.